The 25 T cell receptor beta chains listed next were all sequenced from one sample in a study of T cell clonality in common variable immunodeficiency. No antigen has been assigned to these receptors. Here immunoSEQ multiplex PCR was the method, and the copy in TCRdb shows in-frame clones only, minus some. The sample lists around 15,000 clones, none appearing once, the ten largest making up 11% to 15%. Study-level results: Common variable immunodeficiency TCR beta sequences reportedly had fewer deletions and N-nucleotide insertions.

What was sequenced was peripheral blood mononuclear cells. Source of these receptors: a human donor with common variable immunodeficiency.

A note on this clone: The CDR3 end lies 3 residues beyond the end of the read and is filled in from the germline J gene. The rearrangement joins TRBV30 to TRBJ1-1; a possible D gene is TRBD1 (6 bases). Trimming removed 8 bases at V and 4 bases at J, with 23 bases between. The germline V gene encodes CDR1 GTSNPN and CDR2 SVGIG (reference sequence). The CDR3 is 15 amino acids. The CDR3 loop reads CARRIPGALSTEAFF. The CDR3 DNA, read in part, is TGTGCCCGCAGGATTCCAGGGGCGTTAAGCACTGAA.

This clone has only a few counts. The read terminates 3 residues before the CDR3 end, so the remaining end is supplied by the germline J gene. The chain recombines TRBV6-2 or TRBV6-3 with TRBJ2-7; 9 positions agree with TRBD1. Germline CDR1 and CDR2: MNHEY and SVGEGT. The CDR3 loop spans 14 amino acids. V dropped 8 bases and J dropped 3; count of bases not matched to a gene: 8. The part of the CDR3 DNA that was read is TGTGCCAGCGGATATCCGGGACAGGGCTACGAG. Its translation is CASGYPGQGYE. The whole CDR3 protein is CASGYPGQGYEQYF.

This clone has a count of ten or more. The CDR3 sequence: CSAMPREGRNSPLHF. CDR3 bases read: TGCAGTGCTATGCCCCGAGAGGGGAGGAATTCACCC. The chain carries TRBV20-1 and TRBJ1-6, with D perhaps matching TRBD1 (5 bases). The read terminates 3 residues before the CDR3 end, so the remaining end is supplied by the germline J gene. V gave up 4 bases and J gave up 7 bases, with 17 bases separating them. This CDR3 is 15 amino acids long. CDR1 DFQATT and CDR2 SNEGSKA come from the germline V gene (reference sequence).

This clone occurred a few times. Read coverage stops 3 residues before the CDR3 terminus; the germline J gene supplies the remainder. This chain uses TRBV19 with TRBJ1-6, with 11 bases fitting TRBD1. CDR1 is LNHDA and CDR2 is SQIVND in the germline V gene (reference sequence). This CDR3 has 14 residues. V shed 7 bases and J 9 bases; nucleotides not matched to a gene: 5. CDR3 in amino acids: CASTRDRGSSPLHF. Incomplete CDR3 DNA: TGTGCCAGTACACGGGACAGGGGGTCTTCACCC.

By sample fraction, this clone is medium-sized (0.01 to 0.1%). The CDR3 end lies 3 residues beyond the end of the read and is filled in from the germline J gene. The chain combines TRBV13 with TRBJ2-7; D gene ambiguous. The ends were cut back, 1 base at V and 5 bases at J, with 15 bases in the middle. This CDR3 spans 15 amino acids. Germline lookup yields CDR1 PRHDT and CDR2 FYEKMQ (reference sequence). The CDR3 region is CASSLASSWNHEQYF. Incomplete CDR3 DNA: TGTGCCAGCAGCTTAGCTTCTAGTTGGAACCACGAG.

This clone was detected a few times. The missing CDR3 end, 3 residues past where the read stops, is filled in from the germline J gene. This chain links TRBV7-9 with TRBJ2-5, with no clear D. This CDR3 is built from 13 residues. The V gene lost 3 bases and the J gene lost 5 bases, with 10 bases spanning the gap. Germline V gives CDR1 SEHNR, CDR2 FQNEAQ (reference sequence). The CDR3: CASSLGTGETQYF. Partial CDR3 DNA: TGTGCCAGCAGCTTGGGTACCGGGGAGACC.

This clone was seen a few times. The CDR3 end lies 3 residues beyond the end of the read and is filled in from the germline J gene. V gene TRBV7-8 combines with J gene TRBJ2-3; 9 bases map to TRBD1. Germline trimming cut 3 bases from V and 3 bases from J; bases unmatched to any gene: 1. This CDR3 contains 14 residues. Germline-derived CDR1 and CDR2 are SGHVS and FQNEAQ. Partial CDR3 DNA: TGTGCCAGCAGCTTGGACAGGGGAACAGATACG. It encodes CASSLDRGTDT. The entire CDR3 sequence reads CASSLDRGTDTQYF.

This clone was recorded a few times. The sequence runs out 3 residues before the end of the CDR3; the remainder is reconstructed from the germline J gene. V usage is TRBV5-6 and J usage is TRBJ2-1; 11 nucleotides align to TRBD2. V was clipped by 2 bases and J by 5 bases; unmatched bases: 3. CDR1 SGHDT and CDR2 YYEEEE come from the germline V gene. The CDR3 is 15 amino acids. This CDR3 reads CASSFSGGVDNEQFF. The covered CDR3 bases are TGTGCCAGCAGCTTTAGCGGGGGGGTCGACAATGAG.

This clone was counted ten times or more. The sequenced part of the CDR3 DNA is TGCAGTGCTAGCGACCATCCCAGGGATGAG. Amino acid sequence: CSASDHPRDE. The entire CDR3 protein is CSASDHPRDEQFF. The genes are TRBV20-1 and TRBJ2-1, with a tentative D call TRBD1 (5 bases). The read ends 3 residues shy of where the CDR3 ends; the end is completed using the germline J gene. The germline V gene encodes CDR1 DFQATT and CDR2 SNEGSKA (reference sequence). With 3 bases removed from V and 8 bases from J, the gap between germline ends came to 14 bases. The CDR3 spans 13 residues.

Points on this clone: The CDR3 end falls 3 residues outside the read, so it is completed with the germline J gene. The chain recombines TRBV7-9 with TRBJ2-2, with TRBD1 matching over 9 bases. V lost 4 bases to trimming and J lost 6 bases; unmatched junction nucleotides: 6. The CDR3 runs to 15 residues. Germline loops: CDR1 SEHNR, CDR2 FQNEAQ (reference sequence). The CDR3 sequence: CASSSGDRVAGELFF. Incomplete CDR3 DNA: TGTGCCAGCAGCTCGGGGGACAGGGTCGCCGGGGAG.

Ten or more counts support this clone. The read gets to within 3 residues of the CDR3 end, and the germline J gene fills in the rest. The genes are TRBV10-3 and TRBJ1-5; tentative D call: TRBD1 (6 bases). Trimming cost V 2 bases and J 6 bases, with 17 bases left between them. Germline-derived CDR1 and CDR2 are ENHRY and SYGVKD. There are 16 residues in the CDR3. The CDR3 spells CAISEIGGRAGQPQHF. Incomplete CDR3 DNA: TGTGCCATCAGTGAGATCGGGGGGCGCGCGGGTCAGCCC.

This clone was picked up a small number of times. The DNA ends 3 residues before the CDR3 does, and the rest of the CDR3 is filled in from the germline J gene. The rearrangement links TRBV6-2 or TRBV6-3 to TRBJ2-7, with 8 nucleotides matching TRBD1. The CDR3 spans 17 residues. The J segment lost 6 bases and the V segment lost 0 bases, leaving 13 bases of the junction unmatched. Germline V gives CDR1 MNHEY, CDR2 SVGEGT. CDR3 DNA, as far as it was read: TGTGCCAGCAGTTACTCGCTATACGCCCGGACAGGGAGCGAG. Encoded protein: CASSYSLYARTGSE. The whole CDR3 sequence is CASSYSLYARTGSEQYF.

In its sample, this clone was seen many times. From the germline J gene comes the end of the CDR3, since the read stops 3 residues before it. The chain employs TRBV20-1 and TRBJ1-4; 7 nucleotides line up with TRBD1. V lost 0 bases and J lost 7; bases outside the gene matches: 11. Germline CDR1 reads DFQATT; CDR2 reads SNEGSKA (reference sequence). The CDR3 loop spans 16 amino acids. The CDR3: CSARDPTTGLGEKLFF. The covered CDR3 bases are TGCAGTGCTAGAGATCCGACGACAGGGTTAGGTGAAAAA.

In this sample, this clone is medium-sized. The sequence runs out 3 residues before the end of the CDR3; the remainder is reconstructed from the germline J gene. V usage is TRBV29-1 and J usage is TRBJ2-2; the match to TRBD1 covers 7 bases. This CDR3 contains 12 residues. Trimming cost V 3 bases and J 5 bases; bases outside gene matches: 0. Per the germline V gene, CDR1 is SQVTM and CDR2 is ANQGSEA. The sequenced part of the CDR3 DNA is TGCAGCGTTGACAGGGGGACCGGGGAG. Its protein is CSVDRGTGE. The whole CDR3 reads CSVDRGTGELFF.

This clone was seen more than once but under ten times. The read finishes 3 residues shy of the CDR3 end, and the germline J gene is used to complete it. The chain links TRBV19 to TRBJ2-6, with no clear D. The CDR3 spans 15 residues. Trimming took 8 bases from V and 0 from J, leaving 11 bases between them. Germline assignment: CDR1 LNHDA and CDR2 SQIVND (reference sequence). The sequenced CDR3 bases are TGTGCCAGTCTCCAATCAGGCTCTGGGGCCAACGTC. Translation: CASLQSGSGANV. The CDR3 reads in full as CASLQSGSGANVLTF.

This clone has more than one count but fewer than ten. The read falls 3 residues short of the CDR3 end, and the missing part is taken from the germline J gene. V usage is TRBV18 and J usage is TRBJ2-2, with D perhaps matching TRBD1 (6 bases). The CDR3 has 15 residues. Germline CDR1 KGHSH, CDR2 LQKENI. The germline V and J ends were trimmed by 5 bases and 3 bases, with 13 bases remaining between them. The covered CDR3 bases are TGTGCCAGCTCATCCGAACAGGGTTACACCGGGGAG. Its protein is CASSSEQGYTGE. The CDR3 as a whole reads CASSSEQGYTGELFF.

To note about this clone: The read stops 3 residues short of the end of the CDR3; the missing end is completed from the germline J gene. This sequence joins TRBV30 and TRBJ1-2, with 8 bases identical to TRBD1. Germline V gene sequence: CDR1 GTSNPN, CDR2 SVGIG (reference sequence). CDR3 length: 14 amino acids. The sequenced part of the CDR3 DNA is TGTGCCTGGAGTGTAGGGCAGGGGGCGATCGGC. The encoded protein is CAWSVGQGAIG. The whole CDR3 is CAWSVGQGAIGYTF.

CDR3 DNA, as far as it was read: TGTGCCAGCTCAGGGACAGGGACGGACGAG. Protein: CASSGTGTDE. The full CDR3 reads CASSGTGTDEQYF. The chain uses TRBV18 and TRBJ2-7; 9 bases line up with TRBD1. Read data end 3 residues before the CDR3 end; the end is taken from the germline J gene. After removal of 5 bases from V and 5 bases from J, the junction contained 4 bases not matched to a gene. The germline V gene has CDR1 KGHSH and CDR2 LQKENI. The CDR3 runs to 13 residues.

This clone was observed a handful of times. Read sequence stops 3 residues before the CDR3 end, and the germline J gene provides the missing end. The J gene is TRBJ2-3, the V gene TRBV7-2; maybe TRBD2 (5 bases). The CDR3 runs 15 residues. Germline CDR1 is SGHTA and CDR2 is FQGNSA. The V end lost 7 bases, the J end lost 5 bases, and 19 bases lay between the germline ends. The CDR3 sequence: CASKNGRGLIDTQYF. Incomplete CDR3 DNA: TGTGCCAGCAAGAACGGACGGGGATTAATAGATACG. Supplemented by reference TRBV7-2 and TRBJ2-3, the full variable domain reads GAGVSQSPSNKVTEKGKDVELRCDPISGHTALYWYRQSLGQGLEFLIYFQGNSAPDKSGLPSDRFSAERTGGSVSTLTIQRTQQEDSAVYLCASKNGRGLIDTQYFGPGTRLTVL.

At least ten counts were recorded for this clone. Sequencing ends 3 residues short of the CDR3 end; the germline J gene provides the rest. V is TRBV19 and J is TRBJ2-7; a weak D match, TRBD1 (6 bases). With 3 bases removed from V and 4 bases from J, the gap between germline ends came to 13 bases. The CDR3 runs 14 residues. From germline, CDR1 is LNHDA and CDR2 SQIVND (reference sequence). The CDR3 loop reads CASSIRTQGYEQYF. CDR3 bases read: TGTGCCAGTAGTATTAGGACACAGGGTTACGAG.

This clone was counted at least ten times. With the read ending 3 residues before the CDR3 end, the germline J gene is used to fill in that end. The chain is built from TRBV14 and TRBJ1-1; 7 nucleotides align to TRBD1. The V gene end was trimmed by 1 base and the J gene end by 1 base; junction bases not matched to a gene: 6. The CDR3 loop spans 16 amino acids. Germline values: CDR1 SGHDN, CDR2 FVKESK. The CDR3: CASSQASTGWNTEAFF. Incomplete CDR3 DNA: TGTGCCAGCAGCCAAGCTTCGACAGGGTGGAACACTGAA.

A remark on this clone: The read falls 3 residues short of the CDR3 end, and the missing part is taken from the germline J gene. The chain couples TRBV7-9 to TRBJ2-7; the D gene is possibly TRBD1 (6 bases). Trimming shortened V by 8 bases and J by 2 bases, and 13 bases separated the two germline ends. The germline V gene encodes CDR1 SEHNR and CDR2 FQNEAQ (reference sequence). This CDR3 is 13 amino acids long. The sequenced CDR3 bases are TGTGCCAGCCGGGACACATTGACCTACGAG. Protein product: CASRDTLTYE. The complete CDR3 reads CASRDTLTYEQYF.

Concerning this clone: The read is 3 residues too short to cover the CDR3 end, so that end is filled in from the germline J gene. The chain uses TRBV19 and TRBJ2-7; 7 bases match TRBD1. CDR3 size: 15 residues. V lost 1 base, J lost 3 bases, and 6 bases stayed unmatched. CDR1 and CDR2 (germline): LNHDA, SQIVND (reference sequence). The CDR3 bases that were read are TGTGCCAGTAGTATAGGACAGGGAAAGGACTACGAG. It encodes CASSIGQGKDYE. The entire CDR3 protein is CASSIGQGKDYEQYF. Using reference TRBV19 and TRBJ2-7 for the parts outside the CDR3, the full variable domain is DGGITQSPKYLFRKEGQNVTLSCEQNLNHDAMYWYRQDPGQGLRLIYYSQIVNDFQKGDIAEGYSVSREKKESFPLTVTSAQKNPTAFYLCASSIGQGKDYEQYFGPGTRLTVT.

By share of the sample, this clone is medium-sized. Read coverage stops 3 residues before the CDR3 terminus; the germline J gene supplies the remainder. The rearrangement uses TRBV7-2 and TRBJ1-4, with TRBD1 identical over 7 bases. Germline V gene data show CDR1 as SGHTA and CDR2 as FQGNSA. The CDR3 is 14 residues long. V lost 3 bases, J lost 8 bases, and 6 bases stayed unmatched. CDR3 loop: CASSLRGPDEKLFF. Incomplete CDR3 DNA: TGTGCCAGCAGCTTGAGGGGGCCGGACGAAAAA.

Of note for this clone: The CDR3 goes on 3 residues after the read ends, and that part is filled in from the germline J gene. The J gene is TRBJ2-7, the V gene TRBV18; 7 bases line up with TRBD2. Trimming removed 5 bases from V and 3 bases from J; junction bases left unmatched: 10. The CDR3 has 15 amino acids. Germline V gene data show CDR1 as KGHSH and CDR2 as LQKENI. The part of the CDR3 DNA that was read is TGTGCCAGCTCAGCAAAAGCGGGGAAGGACTACGAG. Protein sequence: CASSAKAGKDYE. The full-length CDR3 reads as CASSAKAGKDYEQYF.